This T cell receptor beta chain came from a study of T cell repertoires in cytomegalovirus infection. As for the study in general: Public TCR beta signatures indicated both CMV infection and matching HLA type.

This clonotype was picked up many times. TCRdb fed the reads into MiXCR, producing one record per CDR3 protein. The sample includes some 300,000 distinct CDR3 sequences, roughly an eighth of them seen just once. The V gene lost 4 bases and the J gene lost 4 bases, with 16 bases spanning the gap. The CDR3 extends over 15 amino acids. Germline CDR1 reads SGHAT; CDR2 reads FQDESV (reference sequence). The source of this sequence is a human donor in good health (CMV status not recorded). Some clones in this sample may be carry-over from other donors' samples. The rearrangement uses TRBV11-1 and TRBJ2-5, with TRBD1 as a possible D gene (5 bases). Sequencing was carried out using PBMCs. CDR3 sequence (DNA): TGTGCCAGCAGCTCAGGGCTCGACAAAGGAGAGACCCAGTACTTC. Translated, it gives CASSSGLDKGETQYF.